This entry lists 2 T cell receptor beta chains sequenced from one sample in a study of OX40 agonist ivuxolimab in advanced cancers. Produced via immunoSEQ multiplex PCR; TCRdb's table is partial and in-frame only. The data hold about 70,000 clones, with approximately 90% observed a single time. Sequences were derived from CD4+ or CD8+ T cells sorted from blood, sampled in a trial of the OX40 agonist ivuxolimab. The receptors shown here come from an adult with an advanced solid tumor such as melanoma, head and neck, liver or kidney cancer.

The chain combines TRBV6-5 with TRBJ1-4; a possible D gene is TRBD1 (5 bases). The CDR3 sequence is 13 residues long. V lost 9 bases to trimming and J lost 4 bases, with 12 bases between them. Germline V gives CDR1 MNHEY, CDR2 SVGAGI. The CDR3 nucleotides are TGTGCCAGTGCCAGGGACGATAATGAAAAACTGTTTTTT. Translating gives CASARDDNEKLFF.

This clone was recorded a few times. The junction does not match germline at one end; this may be a read error. The chain employs TRBV6-6 and TRBJ2-7; a weak D match, TRBD2 (6 bases). The CDR3 has 14 residues. Germline assignment: CDR1 MNHNY and CDR2 SVGAGI (reference sequence). CDR3 amino acids: CASSENLPRGTTNF. The CDR3 DNA reads TGTGCCAGCAGTGAGAACTTACCTCGCGGGACCACTAACTTC.